Listed below are T cell receptor beta chains from one sample, sequenced in a study of blood T cell repertoires in COVID-19. The data were produced by immunoSEQ multiplex PCR, yet TCRdb's version contains in-frame clones alone and is incomplete. The repertoire holds around 300,000 clones, with approximately 85% as singletons. The sample comprised peripheral blood. These receptors came from a woman in her seventies with acute or convalescent COVID-19. Each CDR3 is given with its conserved first and last residue. The D gene is left open where the match is weak. Some rows mark clone size as missing; the rest say once, few, many or name a class of expanded clone.

d_call	v_call	clone_size	j_call	cdr3_nt	cdr3_aa
TRBD1	TRBV25-1	NA	TRBJ2-5	TGTGCCAGCAGTGACCAAGAGACAGGGTACCAAGAGACCCAGTACTTC	CASSDQETGYQETQYF
TRBD2	TRBV2	NA	TRBJ2-2	TGTGCCAGCAGTGAAGCGGGCGGGGGGAACACCGGGGAGCTGTTTTTT	CASSEAGGGNTGELFF
NA	TRBV11-3	NA	TRBJ2-1	TGTGCCAGCAGCTTCAGGGGTCCAAATGAGCAGTTCTTC	CASSFRGPNEQFF
TRBD1	TRBV3-1/TRBV3-2	few	TRBJ1-5	TGTGCCAGCAGCTTCTGGGGACAGGGTCAGCCCCAGCATTTT	CASSFWGQGQPQHF
NA	TRBV10-3	NA	TRBJ1-2	TGTGCCATCAGTGATGGGGGCCAGGACTATGGCTACACCTTC	CAISDGGQDYGYTF
TRBD1	TRBV5-1	NA	TRBJ2-1	TGCGCCAGCAGCTTGGTGACAGGGTGGAATGAGCAGTTCTTC	CASSLVTGWNEQFF
NA	TRBV7-8	NA	TRBJ1-1	TGTGCCAGCAGCTTAGATACAGGGCTGAACACTGAAGCTTTCTTT	CASSLDTGLNTEAFF
NA	TRBV11-2	NA	TRBJ2-1	TGTGCCAGCAGCCCCCGGGGGGCCCTACCCGCGGAGCAGTTCTTC	CASSPRGALPAEQFF
NA	TRBV2	NA	TRBJ1-2	TGTGCCAGCAAGCAGGGAACCCCTCCTAACTATGGCTACACCTTC	CASKQGTPPNYGYTF
NA	TRBV7-6	NA	TRBJ1-5	TGTGCCAGCAGCCCGCTCCAGGGAAGCAATCAGCCCCAGCATTTT	CASSPLQGSNQPQHF
NA	TRBV6-5	NA	TRBJ1-2	TGTGCCGCGGGTCCGGGTTATGGCTACACCTTC	CAAGPGYGYTF
TRBD1	TRBV3-1/TRBV3-2	NA	TRBJ1-2	TGTGCCAGCAGCCAAGGGGACAGAAGGTGGGCTGGCTACACCTTC	CASSQGDRRWAGYTF
TRBD1	TRBV10-1	NA	TRBJ2-7	TGCGCCAGCAGCGACAGGGGGCCGGGCGAGCAGTACTTC	CASSDRGPGEQYF
NA	TRBV29-1	NA	TRBJ1-1	TGCAGCGTCATGGATGGAGTGAACACTGAAGCTTTCTTT	CSVMDGVNTEAFF
NA	TRBV12-3/TRBV12-4	many	TRBJ1-5	TGTGCCAGTACCGGGACGGCTTCGGGGGCCCAGCATTTT	CASTGTASGAQHF
TRBD2	TRBV3-1/TRBV3-2	NA	TRBJ2-1	TGTGCCAGCAGCCCGGTCGGCGCGGGGGGGCAGTTCTTC	CASSPVGAGGQFF
TRBD1	TRBV19	NA	TRBJ1-3	TGTGCCAGTGGGAACAGGGGCGGAAACACCATATATTTT	CASGNRGGNTIYF
NA	TRBV5-1	NA	TRBJ2-2	TGCGCCAGCAGCTTGACTCAGGGGTGGACCGGGGAGCTGTTTTTT	CASSLTQGWTGELFF
TRBD2	TRBV15	NA	TRBJ2-5	TGTGCCACCAGCAGAGGCTCTAGCGGGGGGATCCAAGAGACCCAGTACTTC	CATSRGSSGGIQETQYF
TRBD1	TRBV7-3	NA	TRBJ1-6	TGTGCCAGCAGCTTTGGACAGGGAGCTTCACCCCTCCACTTT	CASSFGQGASPLHF
TRBD1	TRBV5-1	few	TRBJ1-3	TGCGCCAGCAGCATATCGGACAGGGCTGGAAACACCATATATTTT	CASSISDRAGNTIYF
TRBD2	TRBV5-4	few	TRBJ2-2	TGTGCCAGCAGCTTGGAGCTAGCGGGGACGGTCGCCGGGGAGCTGTTTTTT	CASSLELAGTVAGELFF
TRBD1	TRBV11-2	NA	TRBJ2-3	TGTGCCAGCAGCTTTGGGACAGCCATAGCCACAGATACGCAGTATTTT	CASSFGTAIATDTQYF
NA	TRBV7-7	NA	TRBJ2-1	TGTGCTAGCAGCTTATCGGCTAGCTCCTACAATGAGCAGTTCTTC	CASSLSASSYNEQFF
TRBD1	TRBV6-1	once	TRBJ2-3	TGTGCCAGCAGTGATGGACAGGGAGGAGATACGCAGTATTTT	CASSDGQGGDTQYF
TRBD2	TRBV7-2	NA	TRBJ2-7	TGTGCCAGCAGCAGCCGCCCTCGTAGCGGGGGCGGCTACGAGCAGTACTTC	CASSSRPRSGGGYEQYF
NA	TRBV20-1	NA	TRBJ1-3	TGCAGTGCTAGTGACAGAGCGAGGGGAAACACCATATATTTT	CSASDRARGNTIYF
NA	TRBV27	NA	TRBJ1-5	TGTGCCAGCAGTTTTTACCCCCCCCGGGGAAATCAGCCCCAGCATTTT	CASSFYPPRGNQPQHF
NA	TRBV29-1	NA	TRBJ2-7	TGCAGCGTTGGGACAGACAGCTCCTACGAGCAGTACTTC	CSVGTDSSYEQYF
TRBD2	TRBV2	once	TRBJ2-3	TGTGCCAGCAAGTTAGGCGGGGGAGGCACAGATACGCAGTATTTT	CASKLGGGGTDTQYF
NA	TRBV2	NA	TRBJ1-2	TGTGCCAGCAGTGAACGAGAGGCAGGGAACGGCTATGGCTACACCTTC	CASSEREAGNGYGYTF
NA	TRBV7-9	once	TRBJ1-4	TGTGCCAGCAGCCCCACTGCAGGGGATGAAAAACTGTTTTTT	CASSPTAGDEKLFF
NA	TRBV15	NA	TRBJ1-6	TGTGCCACCAGCAGGTCCTATGGGACACCGAAGAGCTCCTATAATTCACCCCTCCACTTT	CATSRSYGTPKSSYNSPLHF
NA	TRBV5-6	NA	TRBJ2-5	TGTGCCAGCAGCTCAAGGAGAGGGGAGACCCAGTACTTC	CASSSRRGETQYF
NA	TRBV15	NA	TRBJ1-2	TGTGCCACCAGTGAAAACCAGGGTAACTATGGCTACACCTTC	CATSENQGNYGYTF
TRBD1	TRBV14	NA	TRBJ1-4	TGTGCCAGCAGCCCCCGGGACAGTAATGAAAAACTGTTTTTT	CASSPRDSNEKLFF
NA	TRBV9	NA	TRBJ1-5	TGTGCCAGCAGCGTAGAGGGGGGGATCAATCAGCCCCAGCATTTT	CASSVEGGINQPQHF
NA	TRBV19	NA	TRBJ2-5	TGTGCCAGTAGTCCCCCGCAGAAAGAGACCCAGTACTTC	CASSPPQKETQYF
NA	TRBV19	few	TRBJ1-5	TGTGCCAGTAGTATCGGAGGGAACAGGCAGGAGCCCCAGCATTTT	CASSIGGNRQEPQHF
NA	TRBV5-5	NA	TRBJ1-1	TGTGCCAGCAGCGGCACAGGGATACGTAACACTGAAGCTTTCTTT	CASSGTGIRNTEAFF
TRBD2	TRBV5-1	NA	TRBJ2-5	TGCGCCAGCAGCCCGGTGGGAGGGGAGACCCAGTACTTC	CASSPVGGETQYF
TRBD1	TRBV6-6	NA	TRBJ1-1	TGTGCCAGCATGAGAGAGGGGGCACCGAACACTGAAGCTTTCTTT	CASMREGAPNTEAFF
NA	TRBV13	once	TRBJ2-5	TGTGCCAGCAGCTTAAGGGGAACGGGCCAAGAGACCCAGTACTTC	CASSLRGTGQETQYF
NA	TRBV5-1	NA	TRBJ1-2	TGCGCCAGCAGCTTGGCCCCTGACTATGGCTACACCTTC	CASSLAPDYGYTF
NA	TRBV4-1	NA	TRBJ2-5	TGCGCCAGCAGCCAAGTGCAGTTCGTGGGCCAGACCCAGTACTTC	CASSQVQFVGQTQYF
TRBD1	TRBV18	once	TRBJ1-5	TGTGCCAGCTCCCAGATTGGGACAGGGGGGAATCAGCCCCAGCATTTT	CASSQIGTGGNQPQHF
TRBD1	TRBV6-5	NA	TRBJ1-5	TGTGCCAGCAGCGACAGGGTTTATCAGCCCCAGCATTTT	CASSDRVYQPQHF
TRBD1	TRBV6-5	NA	TRBJ1-1	TGTGCCAGCGGGGGAAGACAGGGGAACACTGAAGCTTTCTTT	CASGGRQGNTEAFF
NA	TRBV3-1/TRBV3-2	NA	TRBJ2-7	TGTGCCAGCAGCCGTTATTCTTACGAGCAGTACTTC	CASSRYSYEQYF
NA	TRBV6-5	NA	TRBJ1-2	TGTGCCAGCAGTTACTCGGGATCGGGGAACTATGGCTACACCTTC	CASSYSGSGNYGYTF
NA	TRBV12-3/TRBV12-4	NA	TRBJ1-5	TGTGCCAGCAGTTTTACCCGGAATCAGCCCCAGCATTTT	CASSFTRNQPQHF
NA	TRBV9	NA	TRBJ2-7	TGTGCCAGCAGCAAGGATACAGGAGTGCAGTACTTC	CASSKDTGVQYF
TRBD1	TRBV5-1	NA	TRBJ2-3	TGCGCCAGCAGCGGGGTAGGGACAGGGAAAGATACGCAGTATTTT	CASSGVGTGKDTQYF
NA	TRBV6-5	NA	TRBJ1-1	TGTGCCAGCAGTTACTCCGCCAGTATGAACACTGAAGCTTTCTTT	CASSYSASMNTEAFF
NA	TRBV28	NA	TRBJ2-1	TGTGCCAGCAGTTTCCCGGACACATCCTACAATGAGCAGTTCTTC	CASSFPDTSYNEQFF
TRBD1	TRBV5-8	NA	TRBJ1-1	TGTGCCAGCAGACCTTATGGGACAGAAAACACTGAAGCTTTCTTT	CASRPYGTENTEAFF
NA	TRBV5-4	few	TRBJ2-6	TGTGCCAGCAGCTTGGCCGTTAGTCACTCTGGGGCCAACGTCCTGACTTTC	CASSLAVSHSGANVLTF